This TCR beta chain was sequenced for a study of blood T cell repertoires in COVID-19. On the study more broadly: The study drew acute and convalescent COVID-19 samples from the United States, Italy and Spain. T cells, B-cell-depleted T cells, or PBMCs provided the cDNA or gDNA that served as material.

Per the authors' pipeline: Amplifying reference gene primers gave estimates of nucleated cell counts. The table came from immunoSEQ multiplex PCR; TCRdb's copy has only in-frame clones and leaves some out. The DNA was the basis for D and trimming; V, J and clone size are from that table. The sample lists 73,000 or so clones, about 83% occurring once. CDR3 length: 16 residues. J gave up 0 bases and V 5 bases, and 7 bases lay outside the gene matches. Germline lookup yields CDR1 LNHDA and CDR2 SQIVND (reference sequence). Sequencing was carried out using peripheral blood. The receptor was derived from a woman aged 55-70 years with acute or convalescent COVID-19. J is TRBJ2-3 and V is TRBV19; 8 bases are a match to TRBD2. In nucleotides, the CDR3 is TGTGCCAGTAGTCCGCTGACTAGCGCGAGCACAGATACGCAGTATTTT. Translation: CASSPLTSASTDTQYF.